This TCR beta chain was recorded in a study of patients and donors after allogeneic stem cell transplantation. TCRdb passed the RT-PCR reads through MiXCR, listing each CDR3 protein once. The repertoire holds roughly 200,000 distinct CDR3 sequences, with around 41% as singletons. The germline V gene encodes CDR1 MNHNY and CDR2 SVGAGI (reference sequence). The V gene end was trimmed by 6 bases and the J gene end by 2 bases; junction bases not matched to a gene: 6. The CDR3 has 14 amino acids. The sequenced material came from blood, either unsorted or a sorted T cell fraction (not recorded which). This TCR was sampled from a human donor who was either an allogeneic HSCT recipient or a stem cell or donor lymphocyte infusion donor (not recorded which). It is not recorded whose cells these are; they may come from a transplant donor. The chain joins TRBV6-6 to TRBJ2-7; 8 nucleotides line up with TRBD1. CDR3 amino acids: CASRTGERTYEQYF. The CDR3 region has the DNA TGTGCCAGCAGGACAGGGGAAAGGACCTACGAGCAGTACTTC.